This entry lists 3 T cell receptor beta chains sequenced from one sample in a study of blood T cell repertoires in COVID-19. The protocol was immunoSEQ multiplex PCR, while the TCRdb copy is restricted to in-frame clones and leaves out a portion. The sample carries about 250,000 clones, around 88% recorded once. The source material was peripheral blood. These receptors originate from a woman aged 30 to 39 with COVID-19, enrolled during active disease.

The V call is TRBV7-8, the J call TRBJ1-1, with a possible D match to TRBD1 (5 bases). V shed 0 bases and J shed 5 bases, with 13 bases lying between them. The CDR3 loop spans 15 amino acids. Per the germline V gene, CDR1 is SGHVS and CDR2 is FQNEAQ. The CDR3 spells CASSLALGRGTEAFF. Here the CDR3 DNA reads TGTGCCAGCAGCTTAGCGCTGGGTCGGGGGACTGAAGCTTTCTTT.

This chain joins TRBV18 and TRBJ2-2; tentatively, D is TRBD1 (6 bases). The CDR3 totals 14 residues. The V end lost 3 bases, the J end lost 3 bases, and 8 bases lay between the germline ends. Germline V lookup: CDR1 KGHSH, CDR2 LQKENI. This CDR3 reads CASSPNRDTGELFF. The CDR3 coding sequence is TGTGCCAGCTCACCGAACAGGGACACCGGGGAGCTGTTTTTT.

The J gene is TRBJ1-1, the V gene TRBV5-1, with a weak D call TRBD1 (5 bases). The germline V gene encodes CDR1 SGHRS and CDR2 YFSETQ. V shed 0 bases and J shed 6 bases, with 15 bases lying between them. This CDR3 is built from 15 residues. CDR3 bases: TGCGCCAGCAGCTTGGCTGCGAGGGGCGGGGCTGAAGCTTTCTTT. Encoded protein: CASSLAARGGAEAFF.